This entry lists 21 T cell receptor beta chains sequenced from one sample in a study of PD-1 blockade in classical Hodgkin lymphoma. Sequencing was performed with immunoSEQ multiplex PCR; in TCRdb, only in-frame clones are kept and a portion is missing. The profile covers about 37,000 clones, with roughly four fifths appearing a single time and approximately 9.9% taken by the ten largest. Every patient was affected by relapse after autologous stem cell transplantation, while exposure to brentuximab vedotin was not uniform. The source material was peripheral blood mononuclear cells (PBMCs), sampled at baseline. The receptors here all came from a human donor with classical Hodgkin lymphoma.

The chain recombines TRBV2 with TRBJ1-1; D is unresolved. This CDR3 region has 13 residues. The germline V gene encodes CDR1 SNHLY and CDR2 FYNNEI. The V end lost 4 bases, the J end lost 1 base, and 7 bases lay between the germline ends. CDR3 sequence reads: CASSGHKNTEAFF. In nucleotides, the CDR3 is TGTGCCAGCAGTGGGCACAAGAACACTGAAGCTTTCTTT. The full variable domain, in which reference TRBV2 and TRBJ1-1 provide the parts outside the CDR3, is EPEVTQTPSHQVTQMGQEVILRCVPISNHLYFYWYRQILGQKVEFLVSFYNNEISEKSEIFDDQFSVERPDGSNFTLKIRSTKLEDSAMYFCASSGHKNTEAFFGQGTRLTVV.

Worth noting for this clone: The sample holds other DNA sequences that translate to the same CDR3. The chain carries TRBV5-1 and TRBJ2-5; 11 positions match TRBD1. V trimming: 4 bases; J trimming: 4 bases; junction bases outside the gene matches: 6. Germline V gene sequence: CDR1 SGHRS, CDR2 YFSETQ. CDR3 size: 15 residues. In DNA, the CDR3 is TGCGCCAGCAGCCCAGGGACAGGGGGATCAGAGACCCAGTACTTC. It codes for CASSPGTGGSETQYF.

The J gene is TRBJ1-2, the V gene TRBV28; 7 bases match TRBD1. V lost 10 bases and J lost 6; bases outside the gene matches: 8. CDR1 and CDR2 from the germline V gene are MDHEN and SYDVKM. The CDR3 totals 12 residues. The CDR3 DNA reads TGTGCCACCAAAAGACAGGGAAATGGCTACACCTTC. It specifies CATKRQGNGYTF.

This clone appeared once. This sequence joins TRBV2 and TRBJ2-7; 8 positions match TRBD2. V trimming: 2 bases; J trimming: 3 bases; junction bases outside the gene matches: 6. Looked up from germline, CDR1 is SNHLY and CDR2 is FYNNEI. The CDR3 covers 15 residues. The CDR3 loop reads CASSERAGVRYEQYF. CDR3 bases: TGTGCCAGCAGTGAACGAGCGGGAGTCCGCTACGAGCAGTACTTC.

The V gene is TRBV10-2, the J gene TRBJ2-7; D is possibly TRBD2 (6 bases). V lost 3 bases, J lost 6 bases, and 15 bases lay in between. This CDR3 is built from 14 residues. CDR1 is WSHSY and CDR2 is SAAADI in the germline V gene. The CDR3 region is CASSDGGSLAEQYF. Written as DNA, the CDR3 is TGCGCCAGCAGTGATGGGGGGTCGCTGGCCGAGCAGTACTTC.

This chain uses TRBV5-4 with TRBJ1-3; no clear D. Trimming took 4 bases from V and 0 from J, leaving 14 bases between them. This CDR3 region has 16 residues. The germline CDR1 and CDR2 sequences are SGHNT and YYREEE (reference sequence). DNA for the CDR3: TGTGCCAGCAGCAATGGGTGGCGGATCTCTGGAAACACCATATATTTT. This sequence encodes CASSNGWRISGNTIYF.

About this clone: A junction end diverges from the germline sequence, so it may reflect a read error. The CDR3 is CASSLGTGNTGELFF. In DNA form, the CDR3 reads TGTGCTAGCAGCTTAGGGACAGGAAACACCGGGGAGCTGTTTTTT. The rearrangement links TRBV7-7 to TRBJ2-2; TRBD1 agrees at 8 bases. This CDR3 spans 15 amino acids. The germline gives CDR1 SSHAT, CDR2 FNYEAQ (reference sequence).

This clone was observed once. The chain couples TRBV6-6 to TRBJ2-1, with a possible D match to TRBD1 (6 bases). The germline gives CDR1 MNHNY, CDR2 SVGAGI (reference sequence). Trimming removed 7 bases at V and 3 bases at J, with 19 bases between. This CDR3 region has 16 residues. The CDR3 nucleotides are TGTGCCAGCACCAAGGGGGTAGGTCGCCTCTACAATGAGCAGTTCTTC. This gives the protein CASTKGVGRLYNEQFF.

The chain has TRBV6-5 and TRBJ2-2; TRBD1 agrees at 8 bases. The J segment lost 5 bases and the V segment lost 6 bases, leaving 8 bases of the junction unmatched. The V gene's germline CDR1 is MNHEY and CDR2 SVGAGI. This CDR3 region has 15 residues. The CDR3 region has the DNA TGTGCCAGCAGGTCGGGACAGGCGGAAACCGGGGAGCTGTTTTTT. Translation gives CASRSGQAETGELFF.

This chain joins TRBV10-3 and TRBJ1-1, with 7 positions matching TRBD1. J gave up 3 bases and V 2 bases, and 3 bases lay outside the gene matches. Germline V gives CDR1 ENHRY, CDR2 SYGVKD. The CDR3 runs to 14 residues. For the CDR3, the DNA is TGTGCCATCAGTGAGGCAGGGGGAGACACTGAAGCTTTCTTT. This codes for CAISEAGGDTEAFF.

The J gene is TRBJ2-1, the V gene TRBV5-1, with D unresolved. The CDR3 contains 16 residues. Germline values: CDR1 SGHRS, CDR2 YFSETQ. The V end lost 4 bases, the J end lost 0 bases, and 14 bases lay between the germline ends. The CDR3 protein is CASSPPILGSYNEQFF. In DNA, the CDR3 is TGCGCCAGCAGCCCCCCCATATTAGGCTCCTACAATGAGCAGTTCTTC.

The rearrangement joins TRBV28 to TRBJ1-3; the D gene is possibly TRBD1 (5 bases). In germline, CDR1 is MDHEN, CDR2 SYDVKM. V lost 8 bases and J lost 0, with 14 bases in between. The CDR3 has 15 residues. The chain's CDR3 is CASRQGTSSGNTIYF. In DNA, the CDR3 is TGTGCCAGCCGGCAGGGCACGAGCTCTGGAAACACCATATATTTT.

With regard to this clone: This CDR3 is also generated by other DNA sequences in the sample. The V call is TRBV28, the J call TRBJ2-7; 7 bases are a match to TRBD1. This CDR3 region has 13 residues. Trimming took 3 bases from V and 2 from J; bases not matched to a gene: 1. CDR1 and CDR2 (germline): MDHEN, SYDVKM. DNA of the CDR3: TGTGCCAGCAGTTTGGGACAGACCTACGAGCAGTACTTC. It codes for CASSLGQTYEQYF.

This rearrangement joins TRBV27 to TRBJ1-5, with TRBD1 matching over 7 bases. Germline-derived CDR1 and CDR2 are MNHEY and SMNVEV (reference sequence). The CDR3 consists of 13 residues. V trimming: 5 bases; J trimming: 7 bases; junction bases outside the gene matches: 5. The CDR3, as DNA: TGTGCCAGCAGTAATAGGGGGCTCCAGCCCCAGCATTTT. It codes for CASSNRGLQPQHF.

V is TRBV5-6 and J is TRBJ1-4, with a possible D match to TRBD1 (6 bases). The germline V and J ends were trimmed by 4 bases and 11 bases, with 21 bases remaining between them. The CDR3 covers 15 residues. CDR1 SGHDT and CDR2 YYEEEE come from the germline V gene. As DNA, the CDR3 is TGTGCCAGCAGCCCCCAAGGTGGGGGGGGGCGCAAACTGTTTTTT. Amino acids: CASSPQGGGGRKLFF.

V is TRBV7-6 and J is TRBJ2-1; D might be TRBD2 (5 bases). The CDR3 length is 14 residues. The germline gives CDR1 SGHVS, CDR2 FNYEAQ. V lost 4 bases, J lost 8 bases, and 15 bases lay in between. CDR3: CASSSLGSLDEQFF. CDR3 coding DNA: TGTGCCAGCAGCTCCCTAGGGAGTCTGGATGAGCAGTTCTTC.

The CDR3, as DNA: TGTGCCAGCAGGGACCCGGCAGACTATGGCTACACCTTC. Translation: CASRDPADYGYTF. The chain uses TRBV9 and TRBJ1-2; D is uncertain. The CDR3 extends over 13 amino acids. Per the germline V gene, CDR1 is SGDLS and CDR2 is YYNGEE. Trimming stripped 5 bases from V and 3 bases from J, with 11 bases between.

V is TRBV29-1 and J is TRBJ2-1, with D perhaps assigned TRBD1 or TRBD2 (6 bases each). V was clipped by 4 bases and J by 7 bases, with 11 bases between them. Germline assignment: CDR1 SQVTM and CDR2 ANQGSEA. The CDR3 totals 12 residues. This chain's CDR3 is CSVVRGGNEQFF. The CDR3 coding sequence is TGCAGCGTTGTACGAGGGGGGAATGAGCAGTTCTTC.

This rearrangement joins TRBV6-5 to TRBJ2-1; D possibly corresponds to TRBD1 (6 bases). CDR1 MNHEY and CDR2 SVGAGI come from the germline V gene. This CDR3 region has 14 residues. V was cut by 1 base and J by 6 bases, with 10 bases left in between. CDR3 bases: TGTGCCAGCAGTTACTTTAAAGGGGGCAATGAGCAGTTCTTC. It codes for CASSYFKGGNEQFF.

This clone was recorded at least ten times. The chain uses TRBV19 and TRBJ2-1; D not certain. Deletions cut 5 bases from V and 8 bases from J, with 7 bases between. The CDR3 is 11 amino acids. Germline V gene data show CDR1 as LNHDA and CDR2 as SQIVND (reference sequence). The chain's CDR3 is CASSSFYEQFF. The CDR3, as DNA: TGTGCCAGTAGTTCGTTTTATGAGCAGTTCTTC.

The J gene is TRBJ1-2, the V gene TRBV4-1, with 7 bases fitting TRBD1. Trimming cost V 1 base and J 3 bases; bases outside gene matches: 5. Per the germline V gene, CDR1 is MGHRA and CDR2 is YSYEKL. The CDR3 consists of 15 residues. In nucleotides, the CDR3 is TGCGCCAGCAGCCAAGTCGGGGACAGCGACTATGGCTACACCTTC. Amino acids: CASSQVGDSDYGYTF.